These 26 T cell receptor beta chains were sequenced from one sample in a study of T-cell reconstitution after alpha-beta-depleted transplantation in children. This sample's TCRbeta library carried unique molecular identifier barcodes. TCRdb re-derived calls from the PCR reads in MiXCR, one entry per CDR3 protein. The sample has about 200,000 distinct CDR3 sequences, about 7% seen once. The sequenced sample was PBMCs, obtained before TCRalphabeta/CD19-depleted stem cell transplant. These receptors were obtained from a boy aged 2 to 9 with acute lymphoblastic leukemia, due to receive a stem cell transplant.

This clonotype was detected many times. The chain joins TRBV12-3 or TRBV12-4 to TRBJ2-1; D is unresolved. Trimming stripped 5 bases from V and 8 bases from J, with 13 bases between. The CDR3 is 13 amino acids. CDR3 in amino acids: CASSRALGYEQFF. The CDR3 DNA reads as TGTGCCAGCAGTCGAGCCCTGGGCTATGAGCAGTTCTTC.

The sample holds many counts of this clonotype. The genes are TRBV10-2 and TRBJ2-1; D is perhaps TRBD2 (5 bases). V was shortened by 5 bases and J by 0 bases, with 11 bases between the two germline ends. The CDR3 extends over 15 amino acids. Germline CDR1 and CDR2: WSHSY and SAAADI. In DNA, the CDR3 is TGCGCCAGCAGTAGGATAGCGAGCTCCTACAATGAGCAGTTCTTC. Translation gives CASSRIASSYNEQFF.

This clonotype was seen many times. The V and J genes are TRBV2 and TRBJ1-4; D remains ambiguous. The V gene lost 4 bases and the J gene lost 0 bases, with 9 bases spanning the gap. CDR3 length equals 15 residues. The germline V gene has CDR1 SNHLY and CDR2 FYNNEI. For the CDR3, the DNA is TGTGCCAGCAGTGTCGGAGCCACAACTAATGAAAAACTGTTTTTT. Protein: CASSVGATTNEKLFF.

This clonotype occurred many times. The rearrangement links TRBV7-2 to TRBJ2-1, with 11 bases aligning to TRBD2. With 5 bases clipped from V and 1 base from J, the junction kept 7 bases outside the gene matches. Germline V gene lookup returns CDR1 SGHTA and CDR2 FQGNSA. The CDR3 has 17 residues. CDR3 in DNA: TGTGCCAGCAGCCCAGGCGGACTAGCGGGTTCCTACAATGAGCAGTTCTTC. Translation: CASSPGGLAGSYNEQFF. Full variable domain (outside the CDR3, taken from reference TRBV7-2 and TRBJ2-1): GAGVSQSPSNKVTEKGKDVELRCDPISGHTALYWYRQSLGQGLEFLIYFQGNSAPDKSGLPSDRFSAERTGGSVSTLTIQRTQQEDSAVYLCASSPGGLAGSYNEQFFGPGTRLTVL.

CDR3 sequence reads: CASSYPKLEGRGTGELFF. The CDR3 DNA follows: TGTGCCAGCAGTTACCCGAAGTTGGAGGGGCGAGGTACCGGGGAGCTGTTTTTT. The genes are TRBV6-2 or TRBV6-3 and TRBJ2-2; D may be TRBD2 (6 bases). CDR3 length: 18 amino acids. Trimming cost V 2 bases and J 5 bases, with 21 bases left between them. CDR1 and CDR2 (germline): MNHEY, SVGEGT.

In this sample, this clonotype turned up many times. V usage is TRBV3-1 and J usage is TRBJ2-2, with D uncertain. Germline loops: CDR1 LGHDT, CDR2 YNNKEL (reference sequence). V lost 1 base to trimming and J lost 4 bases, with 13 bases between them. There are 16 residues in the CDR3. CDR3: CASSQGSRPSTGELFF. As DNA, the CDR3 is TGTGCCAGCAGCCAAGGAAGTCGGCCTTCCACCGGGGAGCTGTTTTTT. Full variable domain (rest looked up from reference TRBV3-1 and TRBJ2-2): DTAVSQTPKYLVTQMGNDKSIKCEQNLGHDTMYWYKQDSKKFLKIMFSYNNKELIINETVPNRFSPKSPDKAHLNLHINSLELGDSAVYFCASSQGSRPSTGELFFGEGSRLTVL.

This clonotype has at least ten counts. The rearrangement joins TRBV12-3 or TRBV12-4 to TRBJ2-5; D is possibly TRBD2 (6 bases). This CDR3 has 17 amino acids. V lost 6 bases to trimming and J lost 2 bases, with 22 bases between them. Here the CDR3 reads CASSLELAGRAQETQYF. The CDR3 DNA reads as TGTGCCAGCAGCCTAGAACTAGCCGGTCGGGCACAAGAGACCCAGTACTTC.

This clonotype was counted only a few times. V and J are TRBV10-3 and TRBJ2-3; TRBD1 matches 8 bases. CDR1 ENHRY and CDR2 SYGVKD come from the germline V gene. V was clipped by 8 bases and J by 2 bases; unmatched bases: 12. This CDR3 is 16 amino acids long. CDR3 coding DNA: TGTGCCATCCATGTCGGGCAGGGGGCTTCCACAGATACGCAGTATTTT. This gives the protein CAIHVGQGASTDTQYF.

This clonotype was observed a few times. The chain has TRBV29-1 and TRBJ1-2, with TRBD1 identical over 7 bases. CDR1 and CDR2 (germline): SQVTM, ANQGSEA. Germline trimming cut 4 bases from V and 6 bases from J; bases unmatched to any gene: 8. CDR3 size: 13 residues. For the CDR3, the DNA is TGCAGCGTTGGGGAGGGGGCGGTTGATGGCTACACCTTC. Translating it yields CSVGEGAVDGYTF.

In this sample, this clonotype turned up many times. The rearrangement links TRBV2 to TRBJ2-3; 8 nucleotides match TRBD1. This CDR3 is 15 amino acids long. The germline V gene encodes CDR1 SNHLY and CDR2 FYNNEI. V lost 4 bases and J lost 3; bases outside the gene matches: 6. The CDR3 DNA sequence: TGTGCCAGCAGTGGTGACAGGGGTGCGACAGATACGCAGTATTTT. Translating it yields CASSGDRGATDTQYF.

This clonotype came up a few times. The chain is built from TRBV20-1 and TRBJ2-7; no reliable D call. This CDR3 contains 11 residues. V gave up 0 bases and J gave up 6 bases, with 6 bases separating them. Germline V gives CDR1 DFQATT, CDR2 SNEGSKA (reference sequence). The DNA for the CDR3 is TGCAGTGCTAGAGAGGGGTTCGAGCAGTACTTC. The encoded protein is CSAREGFEQYF.

This clonotype occurred a few times. V is TRBV7-8 and J is TRBJ1-4; possible D gene TRBD1, 6 bases. V was clipped by 4 bases and J by 2 bases, with 11 bases between them. The CDR3 is 15 residues long. In germline, CDR1 is SGHVS, CDR2 FQNEAQ. The CDR3 DNA reads TGTGCCAGCAGCTCTTGGGGGCGCACTAATGAAAAACTGTTTTTT. Residues: CASSSWGRTNEKLFF.

This clonotype was found many times. This chain joins TRBV28 and TRBJ2-2; TRBD2 aligns across 8 bases. Germline-derived CDR1 and CDR2 are MDHEN and SYDVKM. Trimming cost V 6 bases and J 5 bases; bases outside gene matches: 14. CDR3 length equals 17 residues. CDR3 nucleotide sequence: TGTGCCAGCAGCCGGTTACGGGAGGGGTCAGGGACCGGGGAGCTGTTTTTT. Its translation: CASSRLREGSGTGELFF.

At least ten counts were recorded for this clonotype. The chain couples TRBV30 to TRBJ2-1; D perhaps matches TRBD1 (6 bases). The CDR3 covers 15 residues. Per the germline V gene, CDR1 is GTSNPN and CDR2 is SVGIG (reference sequence). V was trimmed by 4 bases and J by 8 bases, leaving 21 bases between them. CDR3 in DNA: TGTGCCTGGAAAGTTCCGGATCGGACAGCGGATGAGCAGTTCTTC. It is translated as CAWKVPDRTADEQFF.

This clonotype has at least ten counts. V gene TRBV4-3 combines with J gene TRBJ2-7, with 7 bases aligning to TRBD2. Looked up from germline, CDR1 is LGHNA and CDR2 is YSLEER. Trimming at V came to 1 base and at J to 0 bases, leaving 6 bases not matched to a gene. The CDR3 spans 16 residues. In nucleotides, the CDR3 is TGCGCCAGCAGCCAAGGTTCTAGCGGAATCTCCTACGAGCAGTACTTC. Its translation: CASSQGSSGISYEQYF.

This clonotype was counted ten times or more. The J gene is TRBJ2-7, the V gene TRBV12-3 or TRBV12-4; 7 nucleotides match TRBD1. The CDR3 covers 14 residues. J was trimmed by 1 base and V by 5 bases; bases with no gene match: 5. CDR3 nucleotide sequence: TGTGCCAGCAGTATAAAGACAGGGTCCTACGAGCAGTACTTC. Its translation: CASSIKTGSYEQYF.

This clonotype was detected ten times or more. J is TRBJ2-3 and V is TRBV24-1; no definite D call. The V and J ends lost 8 bases and 4 bases respectively, with 9 bases between them. The CDR3 has 12 residues. CDR1 and CDR2 from the germline V gene are KGHDR and SFDVKD. Here the CDR3 reads CATMGLADTQYF. The CDR3 nucleotides are TGTGCCACCATGGGCCTAGCAGATACGCAGTATTTT.

This clonotype was recorded many times. CDR3 nucleotide sequence: TGCGCCAGCAGCGAGTTGGGACTAGCGGGAGAATTGCAGTATTTT. It codes for CASSELGLAGELQYF. The chain links TRBV5-1 to TRBJ2-3; 14 bases are shared with TRBD2. Germline V gene lookup returns CDR1 SGHRS and CDR2 YFSETQ. V gave up 4 bases and J gave up 11 bases; unmatched junction bases: 9. This CDR3 contains 15 residues.

This clonotype was recorded at least ten times. V is TRBV7-8 and J is TRBJ2-1; 12 nucleotides agree with TRBD1. Germline CDR1 reads SGHVS; CDR2 reads FQNEAQ. There are 16 residues in the CDR3. The V gene end was trimmed by 7 bases and the J gene end by 8 bases; junction bases not matched to a gene: 12. The CDR3 nucleotides are TGTGCCAGCAACCACGCCGGGACAGGGGGCTTACATGAGCAGTTCTTC. It encodes CASNHAGTGGLHEQFF.

This clonotype was picked up many times. The chain joins TRBV7-9 to TRBJ2-5; D is ambiguous. V was cut by 3 bases and J by 2 bases, with 4 bases left in between. CDR3 length equals 12 residues. Germline lookup yields CDR1 SEHNR and CDR2 FQNEAQ (reference sequence). DNA of the CDR3: TGTGCCAGCAGCTTTGATCAAGAGACCCAGTACTTC. Translated: CASSFDQETQYF.

This clonotype has ten or more counts. V and J are TRBV5-5 and TRBJ2-5; tentatively, D is TRBD1 (7 bases). CDR3 size: 15 residues. V was cut by 4 bases and J by 3 bases, with 16 bases left in between. Germline V gene data show CDR1 as SGHKS and CDR2 as YYEKEE (reference sequence). The CDR3 sequence: CASSGGGGQKETQYF. DNA of the CDR3: TGTGCCAGCAGCGGAGGGGGCGGGCAGAAAGAGACCCAGTACTTC.

This clonotype was counted at least ten times. V and J are TRBV20-1 and TRBJ1-1, with D unclear. The CDR3 is 13 amino acids. Germline CDR1 and CDR2: DFQATT and SNEGSKA (reference sequence). V lost 6 bases, J lost 0 bases, and 11 bases lay in between. The CDR3 is CSAPRVMNTEAFF. In DNA form, the CDR3 reads TGCAGTGCCCCGAGGGTCATGAACACTGAAGCTTTCTTT.

This clonotype has a count of ten or more. The chain is built from TRBV28 and TRBJ2-2; perhaps TRBD2 as D (5 bases). The CDR3 has 15 residues. CDR1 is MDHEN, CDR2 SYDVKM, per germline. V was pared by 7 bases and J by 3 bases, with 15 bases between. The CDR3 spells CASMGVLADTGELFF. The CDR3 DNA is TGTGCCAGCATGGGAGTTTTGGCCGACACCGGGGAGCTGTTTTTT.

In the case of this clonotype: This may be a read error: a much more frequent sequence differs by one nucleotide. The CDR3 region is CASRMGQHEAFF. CDR3 nucleotide sequence: TGTGCCAGCAGGATGGGACAGCATGAAGCTTTCTTT. This chain links TRBV28 with TRBJ1-1; TRBD1 matches at 7 bases. V shed 6 bases, J shed 7 bases, and the junction held 5 bases outside the gene matches. Germline CDR1 and CDR2: MDHEN and SYDVKM. This CDR3 comprises 12 residues.

This clonotype has at least ten counts. The CDR3 region is CASTPQSGSDTQYF. CDR3 in DNA: TGTGCCAGCACCCCCCAGAGCGGGTCAGATACGCAGTATTTT. The V and J genes are TRBV28 and TRBJ2-3, with D perhaps TRBD2 (6 bases). CDR1 and CDR2 from the germline V gene are MDHEN and SYDVKM. This CDR3 has 14 residues. V was pared by 7 bases and J by 4 bases, with 15 bases between.

This clonotype was seen a few times. At one end the junction does not follow the germline gene, possibly because of a read error. The chain combines TRBV6-4 with TRBJ2-5; 14 nucleotides agree with TRBD2. Germline CDR1 is MRHNA and CDR2 is SNTAGT. CDR3 length: 18 amino acids. The CDR3 reads CTSSDRTSGGNQRETQYF. The CDR3 DNA follows: TGTACCAGCAGTGACCGGACTAGCGGGGGGAACCAAAGGGAGACCCAGTACTTC.